This record looks at one T cell receptor (beta chain) sequence and its context. The antigen is not known. The sample belongs to a study of T-cell memory formation after mild COVID-19. About the study: Across donors, TCR clusters were largely donor specific. Study-level findings and limits: The main location of contracting CD4+ clones was CM and EM, and that of contracting CD8+ clones was EMRA.

V lost 0 bases and J 5 bases, leaving 11 bases between the germline ends. There are 15 residues in the CDR3. Germline V CDR1 and CDR2: SEHNR, FQNEAQ (reference sequence). Barcoded TCR alpha and TCR beta cDNA libraries with UMIs came from 5'RACE using constant-segment primers. Each CDR3 protein is one row after TCRdb ran MiXCR on the 5' RACE reads. The table has roughly 51,000 distinct CDR3 sequences, over 6.5% seen once. The V call is TRBV7-9, the J call TRBJ2-1; D is perhaps TRBD2 (5 bases). The specimen was PBMCs or a T cell subset sorted from them (not recorded which). The origin of this receptor is a young man who had mild COVID-19 (a few samples of this study predate the infection). Cell type and time point are not known. In DNA, the CDR3 is TGTGCCAGCAGCTTAGCGCCCCCGAGGGACAATGAGCAGTTCTTC. The encoded protein is CASSLAPPRDNEQFF.